This TCR beta chain was identified in a study of blood T cell repertoires in COVID-19. This clone was found once. Authors' analysis steps: Cell counts per sample came from amplifying reference gene primers. Clones were read by immunoSEQ multiplex PCR, and TCRdb kept only the in-frame ones, dropping some. The V and J calls and clone size come from that table; D and trimming were worked out from the DNA. The repertoire includes some 160,000 clones, 78% of them detected once, and roughly 13% sits in the top ten. V dropped 6 bases and J dropped 3 bases, with 15 bases sitting between them. Germline V gene sequence: CDR1 SNHLY, CDR2 FYNNEI. The CDR3 is 15 residues long.

The V gene is TRBV2, the J gene TRBJ1-3, with D tentatively TRBD1 (6 bases). The receptor was derived from a woman of 80 years or more with acute or convalescent COVID-19. Sequences were obtained from peripheral blood. CDR3 DNA sequence: TGTGCCAGCAGCCAGGGGCTAATCGGTGGAAACACCATATATTTT. It is translated as CASSQGLIGGNTIYF. Supplemented by reference TRBV2 and TRBJ1-3, the full variable domain reads EPEVTQTPSHQVTQMGQEVILRCVPISNHLYFYWYRQILGQKVEFLVSFYNNEISEKSEIFDDQFSVERPDGSNFTLKIRSTKLEDSAMYFCASSQGLIGGNTIYFGEGSWLTVV.